These 11 T cell receptor beta chains came from one sample sequenced in a study of PD-1 blockade in classical Hodgkin lymphoma. Assay used: immunoSEQ multiplex PCR; TCRdb lists only in-frame clones, some missing. The table includes under 30,000 clones, 82% detected once. Each patient experienced a relapse that followed autologous stem cell transplantation, and brentuximab vedotin exposure varied. Sequencing was performed on peripheral blood mononuclear cells (PBMCs), taken before the second cycle of nivolumab. Source of these receptors: a human donor with classical Hodgkin lymphoma.

The rearrangement joins TRBV28 to TRBJ1-4; 10 bases line up with TRBD1. The CDR3 spans 15 residues. With V trimmed by 7 bases and J by 8 bases, 10 bases remained unmatched. The germline gives CDR1 MDHEN, CDR2 SYDVKM. This chain's CDR3 is CASKRNGQGGEKLFF. CDR3 nucleotide sequence: TGTGCCAGCAAACGGAATGGACAGGGGGGCGAAAAACTGTTTTTT.

The chain links TRBV7-9 to TRBJ2-7; 10 positions match TRBD1. V gave up 3 bases and J gave up 7 bases; unmatched junction bases: 6. This CDR3 contains 14 residues. Germline V gene lookup returns CDR1 SEHNR and CDR2 FQNEAQ (reference sequence). CDR3 nucleotides: TGTGCCAGCAGCTTGGACAGGGGGTTTGGGGAGCAGTACTTC. Its protein is CASSLDRGFGEQYF.

This clone is deemed large. The V and J genes are TRBV25-1 and TRBJ1-2; no definite D call. Trimming removed 5 bases from V and 7 bases from J, with 17 bases in between. CDR1 and CDR2 from the germline V gene are MGHDK and SYGVNS. The CDR3 is 14 residues long. The CDR3, as DNA: TGTGCCAGCAGTATCGCAGGCCGTGTGGGTGGCTACACCTTC. This encodes CASSIAGRVGGYTF.

V is TRBV6-5 and J is TRBJ1-1; 7 nucleotides match TRBD1. V lost 6 bases to trimming and J lost 3 bases; unmatched junction nucleotides: 7. CDR1 and CDR2 (germline): MNHEY, SVGAGI. CDR3 length: 14 residues. The CDR3: CASRGEGAHTEAFF. The CDR3 region has the DNA TGTGCCAGCAGAGGAGAGGGGGCTCACACTGAAGCTTTCTTT.

J is TRBJ1-6 and V is TRBV28; D is uncertain. This CDR3 has 18 amino acids. The V end was cut by 6 bases, the J end by 0 bases, with 18 bases between. Germline lookup yields CDR1 MDHEN and CDR2 SYDVKM. CDR3 nucleotide sequence: TGTGCCAGCAGCCCAATCTCGGGCAGCAACTCCTATAATTCACCCCTCCACTTT. Translation gives CASSPISGSNSYNSPLHF.

The chain has TRBV5-3 and TRBJ1-3; TRBD1 matches 7 bases. TRBV5-3 is filed as an ORF, its function uncertain. The CDR3 loop spans 15 amino acids. After removal of 8 bases from V and 0 bases from J, the junction contained 8 bases not matched to a gene. The CDR3 DNA reads as TGTGCCAGCAGTTCCGGGACAGACTCTGGAAACACCATATATTTT. It codes for CASSSGTDSGNTIYF.

The chain is built from TRBV27 and TRBJ2-3; D is unresolved. V lost 6 bases and J 2 bases, leaving 6 bases between the germline ends. The CDR3 sequence is 12 residues long. The germline V gene has CDR1 MNHEY and CDR2 SMNVEV (reference sequence). The chain's CDR3 is CASSPTTDTQYF. CDR3 in DNA: TGTGCCAGCAGCCCCACCACAGATACGCAGTATTTT.

This clone was observed a handful of times. V usage is TRBV15 and J usage is TRBJ2-1; D remains unclear. V was trimmed by 5 bases and J by 5 bases, leaving 13 bases between them. The CDR3 loop spans 14 amino acids. Per germline, CDR1 LNHNV and CDR2 YYDKDF (reference sequence). This CDR3 is CATSPSDVNNEQFF. The CDR3 bases are TGTGCCACCAGCCCCTCGGACGTAAACAATGAGCAGTTCTTC.

The chain is built from TRBV19 and TRBJ2-7, with 9 positions matching TRBD1. The CDR3 totals 14 residues. V was pared by 7 bases and J by 5 bases, with 9 bases of the junction left unmatched. The germline V gene has CDR1 LNHDA and CDR2 SQIVND (reference sequence). For the CDR3, the DNA is TGTGCCAGTACTTTCCGGGACAGGGACAACGAGCAGTACTTC. As protein: CASTFRDRDNEQYF.

V and J are TRBV2 and TRBJ1-2; 7 bases agree with TRBD1. Per the germline V gene, CDR1 is SNHLY and CDR2 is FYNNEI. Trimming at V came to 3 bases and at J to 4 bases, leaving 5 bases not matched to a gene. The CDR3 is 14 residues long. DNA of the CDR3: TGTGCCAGCAGTGACGGGGACAGCGTCTATGGCTACACCTTC. It is translated as CASSDGDSVYGYTF.

This clone was seen more than once but under ten times. The J gene is TRBJ2-7, the V gene TRBV5-1, with D maybe TRBD2 (5 bases). Germline CDR1 and CDR2: SGHRS and YFSETQ. The length of the CDR3 is 15 residues. Trimming shortened V by 5 bases and J by 7 bases, and 22 bases separated the two germline ends. Written as DNA, the CDR3 is TGCGCCAGCAGTAACGACCCCCGAACAACGGGGGAGCAGTACTTC. It is translated as CASSNDPRTTGEQYF.